This T cell receptor (beta chain) was sequenced during a study of response to subunit inactivated influenza vaccine. Whole-study results and caveats: Researchers suggested that each seasonal influenza vaccination recruits few new T cells.

Trimming stripped 3 bases from V and 3 bases from J, with 12 bases between. This CDR3 has 14 amino acids. CDR1 and CDR2 (germline): MNHEY, SMNVEV (reference sequence). TCRdb analysed the RT-PCR reads with MiXCR anew, one entry per CDR3 protein. The sample holds over 400,000 distinct CDR3 sequences, over 10% seen once. This clonotype has just a few counts. Its antigen is currently unknown. The sequencing here drew on PBMCs from blood, taken 40 to 50 days after vaccination. The chain is built from TRBV27 and TRBJ2-7; D not resolved. The receptor comes from a man over 45 who received an inactivated influenza vaccine. The CDR3 is CASSFGPYVYEQYF. The CDR3 DNA reads TGTGCCAGCAGTTTCGGGCCTTACGTCTACGAGCAGTACTTC.